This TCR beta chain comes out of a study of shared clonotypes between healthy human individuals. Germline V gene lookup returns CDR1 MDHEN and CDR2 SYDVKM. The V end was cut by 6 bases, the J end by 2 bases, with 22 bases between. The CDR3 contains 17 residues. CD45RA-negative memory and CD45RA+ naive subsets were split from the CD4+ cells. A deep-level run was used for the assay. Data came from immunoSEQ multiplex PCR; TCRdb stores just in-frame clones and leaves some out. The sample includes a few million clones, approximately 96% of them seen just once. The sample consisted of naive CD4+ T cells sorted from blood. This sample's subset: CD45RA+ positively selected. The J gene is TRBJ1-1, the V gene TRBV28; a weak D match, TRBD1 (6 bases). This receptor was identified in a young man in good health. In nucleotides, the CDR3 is TGTGCCAGCAGGGAATTGCGGGTGACAGGCTTAAACACTGAAGCTTTCTTT. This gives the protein CASRELRVTGLNTEAFF.